The following is a T cell receptor beta chain sequence with its context. Generated by immunoSEQ multiplex PCR, the TCRdb table keeps only in-frame clones and is missing some. The sample carries over 20,000 clones, 80% to 90% recorded once. Unmatched junction bases numbered 7, after V lost 3 bases and J lost 4 bases. The CDR3 runs to 15 residues. Germline-derived CDR1 and CDR2 are MNHEY and SMNVEV (reference sequence). This record belongs to a study of OX40 agonist ivuxolimab in advanced cancers. This chain connects TRBV27 to TRBJ2-3, with 7 positions matching TRBD1. Sample: CD4+ or CD8+ T cells sorted from blood, taken in a trial of the OX40 agonist ivuxolimab. The TCR originated in an adult with an advanced solid tumor such as melanoma, head and neck, liver or kidney cancer. CDR3 sequence reads: CASSFQGVRADTQYF. The CDR3 region has the DNA TGTGCCAGCAGTTTCCAGGGGGTACGCGCAGATACGCAGTATTTT.